Below, one T cell receptor (beta chain) is given with its context. This CDR3 region has 15 residues. CDR1 is LNHDA and CDR2 is SQIVND in the germline V gene (reference sequence). Trimming removed 6 bases from V and 5 bases from J; junction bases left unmatched: 6. This entry is derived from a study of blood T cell repertoires in COVID-19. TCRdb's copy holds only in-frame clones and misses some; the assay was immunoSEQ multiplex PCR. The table records 360,000 or so clones, roughly 90% of them present only once. Source material: PBMCs or T cells enriched from blood (not recorded which). The rearrangement joins TRBV19 to TRBJ1-5, with 11 bases matching TRBD1. The receptor was derived from a woman between 25 and 40 years old who had recovered from COVID-19. CDR3 DNA sequence: TGTGCCAGTAGCGATGGACAGGGGGCATATCAGCCCCAGCATTTT. Translated: CASSDGQGAYQPQHF.